The clone carrying this T cell receptor (beta chain) appeared a few times. This sample was included in a study of T cells in Graves' hyperthyroidism and ophthalmopathy. At the level of the study: Peripheral blood was obtained at initial diagnosis, preceding any treatment.

Amplified TCR beta CDR3 regions came from RNA transcripts. TCR CDR3 regions were first amplified by RT-PCR with HTBI primers. TCRdb processed the multiplex PCR reads anew with MiXCR; each CDR3 protein has one entry. The sample has approximately 430,000 distinct CDR3 sequences, less than 20% seen once. After removal of 3 bases from V and 3 bases from J, the junction contained 8 bases not matched to a gene. CDR3 size: 15 residues. Germline V CDR1 and CDR2: SGHRS, YFSETQ. The sample was blood. The TCR was taken from a woman under 30 with Graves' hyperthyroidism. The genes are TRBV5-1 and TRBJ2-5; TRBD1 matches 7 bases. The CDR3 sequence: CASSSTGTAKETQYF. CDR3 sequence (DNA): TGCGCCAGCAGCTCAACCGGGACAGCGAAAGAGACCCAGTACTTC.